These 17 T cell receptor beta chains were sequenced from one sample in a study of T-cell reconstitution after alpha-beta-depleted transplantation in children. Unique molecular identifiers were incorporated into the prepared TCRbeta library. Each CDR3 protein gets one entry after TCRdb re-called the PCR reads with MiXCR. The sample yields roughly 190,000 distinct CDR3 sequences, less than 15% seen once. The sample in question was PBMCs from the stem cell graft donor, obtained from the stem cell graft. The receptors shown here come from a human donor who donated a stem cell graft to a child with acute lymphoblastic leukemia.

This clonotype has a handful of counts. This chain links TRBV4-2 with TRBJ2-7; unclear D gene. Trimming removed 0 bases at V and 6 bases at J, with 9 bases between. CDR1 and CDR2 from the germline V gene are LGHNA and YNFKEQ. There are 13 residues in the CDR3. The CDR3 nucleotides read TGTGCCAGCAGCCAAGAAGTGAACTCCGAGCAGTACTTC. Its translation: CASSQEVNSEQYF.

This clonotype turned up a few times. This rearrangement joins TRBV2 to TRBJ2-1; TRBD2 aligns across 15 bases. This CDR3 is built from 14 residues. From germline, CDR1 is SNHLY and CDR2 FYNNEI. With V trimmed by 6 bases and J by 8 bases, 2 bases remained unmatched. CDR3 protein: CASRGLAGGDEQFF. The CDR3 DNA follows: TGTGCCAGCAGGGGACTAGCGGGAGGCGATGAGCAGTTCTTC.

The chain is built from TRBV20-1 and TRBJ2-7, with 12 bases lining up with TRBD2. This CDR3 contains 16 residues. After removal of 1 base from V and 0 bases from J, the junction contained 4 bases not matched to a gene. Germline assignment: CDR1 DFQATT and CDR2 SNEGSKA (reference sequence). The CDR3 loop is CSARGTSGRSSYEQYF. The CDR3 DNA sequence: TGCAGTGCTAGAGGTACTAGCGGGAGGAGCTCCTACGAGCAGTACTTC.

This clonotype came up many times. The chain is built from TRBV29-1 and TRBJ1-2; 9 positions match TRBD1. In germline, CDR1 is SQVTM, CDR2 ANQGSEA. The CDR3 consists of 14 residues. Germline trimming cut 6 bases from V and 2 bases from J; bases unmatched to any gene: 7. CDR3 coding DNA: TGCAGCGTCCGGGGTGGACAGGGGAACTATGGCTACACCTTC. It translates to CSVRGGQGNYGYTF.

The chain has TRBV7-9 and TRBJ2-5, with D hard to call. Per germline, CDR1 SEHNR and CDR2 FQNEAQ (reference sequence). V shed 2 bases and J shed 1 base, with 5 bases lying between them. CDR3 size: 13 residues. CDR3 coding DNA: TGTGCCAGCAGCTTATGGGTCCAAGAGACCCAGTACTTC. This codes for CASSLWVQETQYF.

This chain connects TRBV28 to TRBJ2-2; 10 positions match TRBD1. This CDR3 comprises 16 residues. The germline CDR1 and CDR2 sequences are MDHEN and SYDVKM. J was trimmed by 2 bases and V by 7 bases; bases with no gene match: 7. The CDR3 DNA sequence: TGTGCCAGCACCACCTGGGACAGGGGAAACACCGGGGAGCTGTTTTTT. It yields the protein CASTTWDRGNTGELFF.

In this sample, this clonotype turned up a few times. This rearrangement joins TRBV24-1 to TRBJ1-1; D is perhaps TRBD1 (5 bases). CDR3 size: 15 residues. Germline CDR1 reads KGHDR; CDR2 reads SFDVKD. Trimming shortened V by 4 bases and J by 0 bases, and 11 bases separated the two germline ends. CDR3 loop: CATSDPQTVNTEAFF. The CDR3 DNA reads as TGTGCCACCAGTGACCCCCAGACAGTGAACACTGAAGCTTTCTTT.

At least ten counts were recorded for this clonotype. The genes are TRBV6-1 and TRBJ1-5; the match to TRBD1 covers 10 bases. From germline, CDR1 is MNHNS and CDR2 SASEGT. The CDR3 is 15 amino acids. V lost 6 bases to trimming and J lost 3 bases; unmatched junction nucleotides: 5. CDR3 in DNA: TGTGCCAGCAGCCCTGACAGGGGGCACAATCAGCCCCAGCATTTT. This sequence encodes CASSPDRGHNQPQHF.

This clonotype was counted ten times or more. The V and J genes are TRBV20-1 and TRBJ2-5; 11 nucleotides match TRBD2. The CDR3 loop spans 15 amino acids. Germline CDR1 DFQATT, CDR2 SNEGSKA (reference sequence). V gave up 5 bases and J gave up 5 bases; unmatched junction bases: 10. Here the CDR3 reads CSASTSGRGGETQYF. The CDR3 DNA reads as TGCAGTGCTTCTACTAGCGGGAGAGGTGGGGAGACCCAGTACTTC.

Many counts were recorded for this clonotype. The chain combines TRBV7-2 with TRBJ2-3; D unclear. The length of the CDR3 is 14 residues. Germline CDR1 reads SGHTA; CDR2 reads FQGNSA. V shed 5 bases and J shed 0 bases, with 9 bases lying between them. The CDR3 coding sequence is TGTGCCAGCAGCCGACAAGGGAGCACAGATACGCAGTATTTT. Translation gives CASSRQGSTDTQYF.

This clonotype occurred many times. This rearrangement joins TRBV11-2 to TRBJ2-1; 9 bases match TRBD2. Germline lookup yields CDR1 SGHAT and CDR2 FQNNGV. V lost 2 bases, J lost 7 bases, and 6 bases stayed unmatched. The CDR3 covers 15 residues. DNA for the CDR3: TGTGCCAGCAGCTTATCAGCGGGAGGTGGAAATGAGCAGTTCTTC. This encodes CASSLSAGGGNEQFF.

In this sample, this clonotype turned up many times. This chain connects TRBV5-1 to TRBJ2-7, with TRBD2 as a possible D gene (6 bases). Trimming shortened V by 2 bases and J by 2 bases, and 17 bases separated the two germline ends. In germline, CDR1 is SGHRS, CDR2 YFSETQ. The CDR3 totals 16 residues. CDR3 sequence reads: CASSLTTSLETYEQYF. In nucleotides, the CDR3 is TGCGCCAGCAGCTTAACCACTAGCCTCGAAACCTACGAGCAGTACTTC.

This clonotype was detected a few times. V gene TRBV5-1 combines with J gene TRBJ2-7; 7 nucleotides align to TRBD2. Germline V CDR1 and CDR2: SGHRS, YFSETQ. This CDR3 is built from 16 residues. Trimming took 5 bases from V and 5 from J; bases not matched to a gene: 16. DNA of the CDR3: TGCGCCAGCAGTTATTTGGGGGGGGACCAACCCCACGAGCAGTACTTC. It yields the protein CASSYLGGDQPHEQYF.

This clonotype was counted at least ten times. The chain's CDR3 is CASSQRGWYYNEQFF. CDR3 nucleotide sequence: TGTGCCAGCAGCCAAAGGGGATGGTACTACAATGAGCAGTTCTTC. The chain joins TRBV25-1 to TRBJ2-1; perhaps TRBD1 as D (5 bases). Per the germline V gene, CDR1 is MGHDK and CDR2 is SYGVNS. The CDR3 length is 15 residues. V lost 6 bases, J lost 3 bases, and 15 bases lay in between.

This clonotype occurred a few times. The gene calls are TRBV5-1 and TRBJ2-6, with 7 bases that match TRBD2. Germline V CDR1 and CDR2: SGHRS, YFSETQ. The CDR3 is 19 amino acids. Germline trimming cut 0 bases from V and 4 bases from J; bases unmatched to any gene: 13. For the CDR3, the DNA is TGCGCCAGCAGCTTGGTTTCGGGAGGCCTAGCTATGGGGGCCAACGTCCTGACTTTC. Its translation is CASSLVSGGLAMGANVLTF.

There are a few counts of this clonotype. The CDR3 DNA reads TGTGCCAGCAGGGCTAGCGCTGGTTACAATGAGCAGTTCTTC. Translation: CASRASAGYNEQFF. The chain links TRBV27 to TRBJ2-1; D is possibly TRBD2 (6 bases). CDR3 length equals 14 residues. V lost 6 bases to trimming and J lost 4 bases, with 13 bases between them. Germline CDR1 reads MNHEY; CDR2 reads SMNVEV (reference sequence).

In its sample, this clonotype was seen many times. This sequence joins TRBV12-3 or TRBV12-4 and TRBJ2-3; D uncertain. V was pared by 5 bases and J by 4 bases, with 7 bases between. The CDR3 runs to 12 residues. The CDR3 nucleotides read TGTGCCAGCAGTCCCCGACCAGATACGCAGTATTTT. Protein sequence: CASSPRPDTQYF.